The 26 T cell receptor beta chains reported below all come from one sample, sequenced in a study of OX40 agonist ivuxolimab in advanced cancers. TCRdb's copy holds only in-frame clones and misses some; the assay was immunoSEQ multiplex PCR. The repertoire holds 15,000 to 25,000 clones, 65% to 70% seen once, with over 9.5% in the top ten. The material sequenced was CD4+ or CD8+ T cells sorted from blood, taken in a trial of the OX40 agonist ivuxolimab. These receptors came from an adult with an advanced solid tumor such as melanoma, head and neck, liver or kidney cancer.

The chain is built from TRBV6-6 and TRBJ2-2; D is unresolved. CDR3 length: 13 amino acids. Trimming took 4 bases from V and 6 from J, leaving 9 bases between them. Germline V CDR1 and CDR2: MNHNY, SVGAGI (reference sequence). CDR3 sequence reads: CASSFGVPGELFF. In nucleotides, the CDR3 is TGTGCCAGCAGTTTTGGGGTACCCGGGGAGCTGTTTTTT.

V usage is TRBV21-1 and J usage is TRBJ2-5; TRBD1, the table's D call, was not compared with the DNA. TRBV21-1 is a recognized pseudogene. The length of the CDR3 is 15 residues. The CDR3 sequence is CASSISGTGEKTQYF. CDR3 nucleotide sequence: TGTGCCAGCTCGATTTCCGGGACAGGGGAAAAGACCCAGTACTTC.

The chain carries TRBV4-2 and TRBJ2-7; D not resolved. Germline V gene lookup returns CDR1 LGHNA and CDR2 YNFKEQ. The CDR3 runs 11 residues. V was pared by 1 base and J by 5 bases, with 3 bases between. DNA of the CDR3: TGTGCCAGCAGCCAAGGTGACGAGCAGTACTTC. This codes for CASSQGDEQYF.

The chain joins TRBV28 to TRBJ2-7; D is perhaps TRBD2 (6 bases). The germline gives CDR1 MDHEN, CDR2 SYDVKM. The CDR3 is made up of 13 amino acids. Trimming pared 3 bases from V and 4 bases from J, leaving 10 bases between. As DNA, the CDR3 is TGTGCCAGCAGTTTGGAGGGAAGATACGAGCAGTACTTC. The encoded protein is CASSLEGRYEQYF.

The J gene is TRBJ2-7, the V gene TRBV11-2; a weak D match, TRBD1 (5 bases). The CDR3 length is 12 residues. The germline V gene has CDR1 SGHAT and CDR2 FQNNGV. Trimming left V 9 bases short and J 2 bases short, with 11 bases between. DNA for the CDR3: TGTGCCAGTGACAGTGTCCCCTACGAGCAGTACTTC. The encoded protein is CASDSVPYEQYF.

This clone was detected only a few times. The rearrangement links TRBV28 to TRBJ1-6; D remains unclear. The CDR3 is made up of 16 amino acids. The germline gives CDR1 MDHEN, CDR2 SYDVKM. V lost 1 base, J lost 7 bases, and 14 bases lay in between. The CDR3 DNA sequence: TGTGCCAGCAGTTTATATCAGCGGGGTGCGAATTCACCCCTCCACTTT. Residues: CASSLYQRGANSPLHF. Using reference TRBV28 and TRBJ1-6 for the parts outside the CDR3, the full variable domain is DVKVTQSSRYLVKRTGEKVFLECVQDMDHENMFWYRQDPGLGLRLIYFSYDVKMKEKGDIPEGYSVSREKKERFSLILESASTNQTSMYLCASSLYQRGANSPLHFGNGTRLTVT.

The chain uses TRBV7-2 and TRBJ2-7, with 8 bases that match TRBD2. The CDR3 contains 17 residues. Germline lookup yields CDR1 SGHTA and CDR2 FQGNSA. Trimming cost V 4 bases and J 4 bases; bases outside gene matches: 15. The CDR3, as DNA: TGTGCCAGCAGCTCCTTACCCGGACTAGCCGGGGAGTACGAGCAGTACTTC. It is translated as CASSSLPGLAGEYEQYF.

This clone was counted between two and nine times. This rearrangement joins TRBV6-6 to TRBJ1-1, with 7 bases aligning to TRBD1. V shed 6 bases and J 0 bases; nucleotides not matched to a gene: 7. The CDR3 spans 15 residues. CDR1 and CDR2 (germline): MNHNY, SVGAGI (reference sequence). This CDR3 reads CASSFQGDMNTEAFF. CDR3 coding DNA: TGTGCCAGCAGCTTTCAGGGGGACATGAACACTGAAGCTTTCTTT.

The chain recombines TRBV6-1 with TRBJ1-1; D possibly corresponds to TRBD1 (6 bases). This CDR3 has 14 amino acids. With 2 bases removed from V and 5 bases from J, the gap between germline ends came to 12 bases. The germline gives CDR1 MNHNS, CDR2 SASEGT. The DNA of the CDR3 is TGTGCCAGCAGTGAATGGGGGCGGGAAACTGAAGCTTTCTTT. Encoded protein: CASSEWGRETEAFF.

This chain connects TRBV19 to TRBJ2-1, with D possibly matching TRBD2 (6 bases). Germline CDR1 and CDR2: LNHDA and SQIVND (reference sequence). The CDR3 contains 13 residues. Between the trimmed V and J ends, which lost 6 bases and 4 bases, there was a span of 10 bases. CDR3 region: CASSRDSYNEQFF. CDR3 bases: TGTGCCAGTAGCCGGGACTCATACAATGAGCAGTTCTTC. The full variable domain, completed using reference TRBV19 and TRBJ2-1, is DGGITQSPKYLFRKEGQNVTLSCEQNLNHDAMYWYRQDPGQGLRLIYYSQIVNDFQKGDIAEGYSVSREKKESFPLTVTSAQKNPTAFYLCASSRDSYNEQFFGPGTRLTVL.

The chain joins TRBV28 to TRBJ1-1; D might be TRBD1 (6 bases). Trimming stripped 7 bases from V and 1 base from J, with 10 bases between. This CDR3 spans 13 amino acids. Germline values: CDR1 MDHEN, CDR2 SYDVKM. This CDR3 reads CASKLTGNTEAFF. The CDR3 nucleotides are TGTGCCAGCAAGTTGACAGGGAACACTGAAGCTTTCTTT.

The rearrangement uses TRBV2 and TRBJ1-3, with D possibly TRBD1 on 5 matching bases. V was trimmed by 6 bases and J by 1 base, leaving 13 bases between them. CDR1 SNHLY and CDR2 FYNNEI come from the germline V gene. The CDR3 has 15 amino acids. The CDR3 here is CASSLRTNSGNTIYF. In DNA, the CDR3 is TGTGCCAGCAGCCTCCGGACAAATTCTGGAAACACCATATATTTT. Combining the CDR3 with reference TRBV2 and TRBJ1-3 gives the whole variable domain EPEVTQTPSHQVTQMGQEVILRCVPISNHLYFYWYRQILGQKVEFLVSFYNNEISEKSEIFDDQFSVERPDGSNFTLKIRSTKLEDSAMYFCASSLRTNSGNTIYFGEGSWLTVV.

The chain carries TRBV5-1 and TRBJ2-7; a possible D gene is TRBD1 (5 bases). The CDR3 runs to 11 residues. The germline gives CDR1 SGHRS, CDR2 YFSETQ. The V and J ends lost 4 bases and 5 bases respectively, with 7 bases between them. The CDR3 DNA reads as TGCGCCAGCAGCCCAGGGAACGAGCAGTACTTC. Amino acids: CASSPGNEQYF.

This clone was detected a few times. V usage is TRBV5-6 and J usage is TRBJ2-7, with unresolved D. CDR3 length equals 13 residues. V shed 3 bases and J shed 2 bases, with 9 bases lying between them. CDR1 SGHDT and CDR2 YYEEEE come from the germline V gene. CDR3 sequence: CASSWSSPYEQYF. CDR3 sequence (DNA): TGTGCCAGCAGCTGGAGTAGTCCCTACGAGCAGTACTTC.

CDR3 DNA: TGTGCCAGCAGCTTCATCAGGGGAGGAACAGATACGCAGTATTTT. It encodes CASSFIRGGTDTQYF. V and J are TRBV5-6 and TRBJ2-3; D is perhaps TRBD1 or TRBD2 (6 bases each). The germline V gene encodes CDR1 SGHDT and CDR2 YYEEEE. This CDR3 comprises 15 residues. With 2 bases removed from V and 3 bases from J, the gap between germline ends came to 13 bases.

The genes are TRBV7-8 and TRBJ1-1; D gene unclear. CDR1 is SGHVS, CDR2 FQNEAQ, per germline. This CDR3 has 14 amino acids. The V and J ends lost 3 bases and 3 bases respectively, with 11 bases between them. The CDR3 protein is CASSFETAHTEAFF. The CDR3, as DNA: TGTGCCAGCAGCTTTGAGACCGCCCACACTGAAGCTTTCTTT.

J is TRBJ1-4 and V is TRBV7-9, with a tentative D call TRBD1 (5 bases). Per germline, CDR1 SEHNR and CDR2 FQNEAQ (reference sequence). Trimming shortened V by 5 bases and J by 1 base, and 8 bases separated the two germline ends. The CDR3 spans 14 residues. The CDR3 DNA sequence: TGTGCCAGCAGCGTGACAGAAACTAATGAAAAACTGTTTTTT. Translation: CASSVTETNEKLFF.

The CDR3 region has the DNA TGTGCCAGCTCACCGGGGTCGGGGGGATCACTCTACGAGCAGTACTTC. This encodes CASSPGSGGSLYEQYF. The rearrangement uses TRBV18 and TRBJ2-7, with 7 bases fitting TRBD2. V shed 3 bases, J shed 3 bases, and the junction held 11 bases outside the gene matches. The V gene's germline CDR1 is KGHSH and CDR2 LQKENI. This CDR3 contains 16 residues.

In regard to this clone: This same CDR3 is encoded by further DNA sequences in the sample. The chain employs TRBV5-4 and TRBJ2-5, with no clear D. The CDR3 runs to 13 residues. Trimming removed 0 bases at V and 5 bases at J, with 8 bases between. CDR1 is SGHNT and CDR2 is YYREEE in the germline V gene (reference sequence). CDR3 sequence reads: CASSLEGLETQYF. The DNA of the CDR3 is TGTGCCAGCAGCTTGGAGGGCCTGGAGACCCAGTACTTC. The entire variable domain, with the rest obtained from reference TRBV5-4 and TRBJ2-5, is as follows: ETGVTQSPTHLIKTRGQQVTLRCSSQSGHNTVSWYQQALGQGPQFIFQYYREEENGRGNFPPRFSGLQFPNYSSELNVNALELDDSALYLCASSLEGLETQYFGPGTRLLVL.

This clone has only a few counts. The chain has TRBV29-1 and TRBJ2-2; 12 nucleotides line up with TRBD1. CDR1 is SQVTM and CDR2 is ANQGSEA in the germline V gene. This CDR3 spans 14 amino acids. V shed 4 bases, J shed 6 bases, and the junction held 3 bases outside the gene matches. As DNA, the CDR3 is TGCAGCGTTGCGTGGGACAGGGGGCCCGGGGAGCTGTTTTTT. As protein: CSVAWDRGPGELFF.

In its sample, this clone was seen once. The genes are TRBV4-2 and TRBJ1-2; 7 bases are shared with TRBD1. CDR1 and CDR2 from the germline V gene are LGHNA and YNFKEQ. The CDR3 has 16 residues. J gave up 4 bases and V 2 bases, and 10 bases lay outside the gene matches. The CDR3 reads CASSQLKTGEGYGYTF. CDR3 DNA sequence: TGTGCCAGCAGCCAACTCAAAACAGGGGAAGGCTATGGCTACACCTTC.

This clone was recorded only once. The genes are TRBV4-1 and TRBJ2-1, with 13 bases aligning to TRBD2. V lost 4 bases, J lost 6 bases, and 6 bases stayed unmatched. The CDR3 extends over 16 amino acids. CDR1 is MGHRA and CDR2 is YSYEKL in the germline V gene. The CDR3 region is CASSLAGTSGINEQFF. CDR3 DNA: TGCGCCAGCAGCCTGGCCGGGACTAGCGGGATCAATGAGCAGTTCTTC.

The gene calls are TRBV9 and TRBJ2-7, with D possibly TRBD2 on 5 matching bases. Germline V gene sequence: CDR1 SGDLS, CDR2 YYNGEE. Trimming took off 0 bases at V and 0 bases at J, with 10 bases between the two ends. CDR3 length: 15 residues. In DNA form, the CDR3 reads TGTGCCAGCAGCGTAGGGAGAGGAGGCTCCTACGAGCAGTACTTC. Its protein is CASSVGRGGSYEQYF.

In its sample, this clone ranks as large. The chain uses TRBV5-5 and TRBJ2-7; 7 bases match TRBD1. The V segment lost 4 bases and the J segment 2 bases; nucleotides outside the gene matches: 6. Per germline, CDR1 SGHKS and CDR2 YYEKEE (reference sequence). The CDR3 runs 14 residues. CDR3 region: CASSPWTGTYEQYF. As DNA, the CDR3 is TGTGCCAGCAGCCCCTGGACAGGTACCTACGAGCAGTACTTC. Full variable domain (rest looked up from reference TRBV5-5 and TRBJ2-7): DAGVTQSPTHLIKTRGQQVTLRCSPISGHKSVSWYQQVLGQGPQFIFQYYEKEERGRGNFPDRFSARQFPNYSSELNVNALLLGDSALYLCASSPWTGTYEQYFGPGTRLTVT.

The CDR3 protein is CASSLTGSRGEQYF. In DNA form, the CDR3 reads TGTGCCAGCAGCTTGACAGGGTCGAGGGGCGAGCAGTACTTC. The V call is TRBV7-2, the J call TRBJ2-7; 7 bases align to TRBD1. Trimming removed 3 bases from V and 6 bases from J; junction bases left unmatched: 8. This CDR3 comprises 14 residues. Germline CDR1 and CDR2: SGHTA and FQGNSA.

This clone was observed at least ten times. The V call is TRBV7-9, the J call TRBJ2-5; TRBD1 aligns across 7 bases. This CDR3 region has 14 residues. Germline assignment: CDR1 SEHNR and CDR2 FQNEAQ (reference sequence). V gave up 1 base and J gave up 13 bases; unmatched junction bases: 12. CDR3 protein: CASSLGQGPIRVYF. The CDR3 nucleotides are TGTGCCAGCAGCTTAGGACAGGGCCCGATTCGGGTGTACTTC.